These T cell receptor beta chains were read from a single sample in a study of blood T cells in healthy people across ages. TCRdb redid the calling of the 5' RACE reads with MiXCR, one entry per CDR3 protein. The table has about 1 million distinct CDR3 sequences, over 35% seen once. Sample: blood. These receptors came from a woman in her fifties or sixties in good health. Each CDR3 is given without its conserved first and last residue. The order of the fields is CDR3 protein, V gene, J gene, CDR3 length.

CDR3: ASSATGSNQPQH
V: TRBV19
J: TRBJ1-5
length: 12

CDR3: SVSPANYNEQF
V: TRBV20-1
J: TRBJ2-1
length: 11

CDR3: ASGRDGSYEQY
V: TRBV7-9
J: TRBJ2-7
length: 11

CDR3: ASSVVKGVGKNIRY
V: TRBV9
J: TRBJ2-4
length: 14

CDR3: ASSVDRGELETQY
V: TRBV9
J: -
length: 13

CDR3: ASSLAQSLAGWFEQY
V: TRBV12-3/TRBV12-4
J: -
length: 15

CDR3: SGLSIQGYEQY
V: TRBV29-1
J: TRBJ2-7
length: 11

CDR3: ATSSAPQGGGIEQY
V: TRBV15
J: TRBJ2-7
length: 14

CDR3: ASSDILSGSSYNEQF
V: TRBV25-1
J: TRBJ2-1
length: 15

CDR3: ASSLEERRGIQETQY
V: TRBV11-2
J: TRBJ2-5
length: 15

CDR3: ASSNRRSTDTQY
V: TRBV6-1
J: TRBJ2-3
length: 12

CDR3: ASTGVRGTDTQY
V: TRBV5-1
J: TRBJ2-3
length: 12

CDR3: ASSARQGADTQY
V: TRBV9
J: TRBJ2-3
length: 12

CDR3: ASSLGLNSLQETQY
V: TRBV5-5
J: TRBJ2-5
length: 14

CDR3: ATSRGQGANEQY
V: TRBV15
J: TRBJ2-7
length: 12

CDR3: ASSIMGNQPQH
V: TRBV19
J: TRBJ1-5
length: 11

CDR3: ASSLVINHQETQY
V: TRBV5-1
J: TRBJ2-5
length: 13

CDR3: SAGGTGHDEQY
V: TRBV20-1
J: TRBJ2-7
length: 11

CDR3: SARDRGAGANVLT
V: TRBV20-1
J: TRBJ2-6
length: 13

CDR3: ASSPDGSRGYT
V: TRBV7-9
J: TRBJ1-2
length: 11

CDR3: SAQTGDTDTQY
V: TRBV20-1
J: TRBJ2-3
length: 11

CDR3: ASSENEGWGYGYT
V: TRBV25-1
J: TRBJ1-2
length: 13

CDR3: ASRHLGLQNNEQF
V: TRBV7-2
J: TRBJ2-1
length: 13

CDR3: SARTSGSERY
V: TRBV20-1
J: TRBJ2-5
length: 10

CDR3: ASSEDTGTADIQY
V: TRBV2
J: TRBJ2-4
length: 13

CDR3: ASSFRTSGRMNEQY
V: TRBV6-5
J: TRBJ2-7
length: 14

CDR3: ASRGLGYTEAF
V: TRBV25-1
J: TRBJ1-1
length: 11

CDR3: ASSYLGDYEQF
V: TRBV6-5
J: TRBJ2-1
length: 11

CDR3: ASSLEFGGQGTKGYT
V: TRBV5-1
J: TRBJ1-2
length: 15

CDR3: ASSHAPWQGKAGANVLT
V: TRBV12-3/TRBV12-4
J: TRBJ2-6
length: 17

CDR3: SASKPTGGRTYEQY
V: TRBV20-1
J: TRBJ2-7
length: 14

CDR3: ASSLEPSYGYT
V: TRBV7-3
J: TRBJ1-2
length: 11

CDR3: ASTDGLGYYNEQF
V: TRBV6-2/TRBV6-3
J: TRBJ2-1
length: 13

CDR3: SAIVADYEQY
V: TRBV20-1
J: TRBJ2-7
length: 10

CDR3: AISGDRNYGYT
V: TRBV10-3
J: TRBJ1-2
length: 11

CDR3: SAREGGGGAGQPQH
V: TRBV20-1
J: TRBJ1-5
length: 14

CDR3: ASSSGLSISTDTQY
V: TRBV5-1
J: TRBJ2-3
length: 14

CDR3: SARRGAEEETQY
V: TRBV20-1
J: TRBJ2-5
length: 12

CDR3: ASSLDQAGGWANEQF
V: TRBV4-1
J: TRBJ2-1
length: 15

CDR3: ASSYSTGAYEQY
V: TRBV6-5
J: TRBJ2-7
length: 12